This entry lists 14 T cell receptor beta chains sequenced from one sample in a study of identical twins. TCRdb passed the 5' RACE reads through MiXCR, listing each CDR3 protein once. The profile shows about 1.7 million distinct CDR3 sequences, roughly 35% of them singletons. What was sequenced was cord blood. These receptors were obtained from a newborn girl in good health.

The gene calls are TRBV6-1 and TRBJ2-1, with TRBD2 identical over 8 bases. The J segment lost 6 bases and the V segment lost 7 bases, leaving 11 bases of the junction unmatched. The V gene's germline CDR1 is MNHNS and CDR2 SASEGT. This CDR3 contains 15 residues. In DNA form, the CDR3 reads TGTGCCAGCACTTCCGGGACTAGTCGGGGCAATGAGCAGTTCTTC. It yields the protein CASTSGTSRGNEQFF.

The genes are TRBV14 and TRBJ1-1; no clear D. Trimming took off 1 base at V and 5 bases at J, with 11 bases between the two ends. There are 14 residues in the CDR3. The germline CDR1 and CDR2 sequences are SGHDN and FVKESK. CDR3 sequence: CASSQGRLETEAFF. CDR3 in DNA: TGTGCCAGCAGCCAAGGACGGCTAGAAACTGAAGCTTTCTTT.

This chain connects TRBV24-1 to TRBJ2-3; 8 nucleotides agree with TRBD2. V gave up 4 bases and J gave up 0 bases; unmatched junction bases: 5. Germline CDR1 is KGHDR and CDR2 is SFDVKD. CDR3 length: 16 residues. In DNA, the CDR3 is TGTGCCACCAGTGAGCGGGGGGAGAGAAGCACAGATACGCAGTATTTT. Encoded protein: CATSERGERSTDTQYF.

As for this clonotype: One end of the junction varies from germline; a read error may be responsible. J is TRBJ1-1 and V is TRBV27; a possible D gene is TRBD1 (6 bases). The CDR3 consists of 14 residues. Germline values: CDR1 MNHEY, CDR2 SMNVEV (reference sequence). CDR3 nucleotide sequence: TGTGCCAGCAGTTTAGGGCAGGGGAACTCTGAAGCTTTCTTT. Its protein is CASSLGQGNSEAFF.

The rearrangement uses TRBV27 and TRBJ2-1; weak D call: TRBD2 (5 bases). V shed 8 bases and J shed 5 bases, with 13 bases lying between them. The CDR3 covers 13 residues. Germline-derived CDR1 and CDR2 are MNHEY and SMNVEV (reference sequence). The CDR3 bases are TGTGCCAGCGCCCCGGGATCCAACAATGAGCAGTTCTTC. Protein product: CASAPGSNNEQFF.

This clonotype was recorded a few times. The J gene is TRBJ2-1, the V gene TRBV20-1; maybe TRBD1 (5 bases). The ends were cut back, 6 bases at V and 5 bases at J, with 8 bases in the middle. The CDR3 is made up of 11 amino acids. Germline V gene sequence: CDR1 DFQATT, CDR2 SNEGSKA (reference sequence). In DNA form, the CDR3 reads TGCAGTGCGACGGACAACAATGAGCAGTTCTTC. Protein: CSATDNNEQFF.

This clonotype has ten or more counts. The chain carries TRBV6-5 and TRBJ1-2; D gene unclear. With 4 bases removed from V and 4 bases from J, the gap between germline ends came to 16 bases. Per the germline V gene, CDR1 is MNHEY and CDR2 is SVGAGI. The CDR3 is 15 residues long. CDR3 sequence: CASSFTIWGSYGYTF. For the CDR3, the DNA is TGTGCCAGCAGTTTTACCATTTGGGGTAGCTATGGCTACACCTTC.

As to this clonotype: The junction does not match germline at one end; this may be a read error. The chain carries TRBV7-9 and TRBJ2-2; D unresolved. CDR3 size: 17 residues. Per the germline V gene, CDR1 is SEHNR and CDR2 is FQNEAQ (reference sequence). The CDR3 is CANSLGPTASLAGELFF. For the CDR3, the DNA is TGTGCCAACAGCTTAGGCCCCACCGCTAGTCTTGCCGGGGAGCTGTTTTTT.

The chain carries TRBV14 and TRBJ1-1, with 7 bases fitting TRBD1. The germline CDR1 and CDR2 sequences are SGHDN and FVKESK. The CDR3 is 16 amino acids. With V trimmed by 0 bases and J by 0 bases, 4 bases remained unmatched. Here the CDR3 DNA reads TGTGCCAGCAGCCAAGAACAGGGGACATTGAACACTGAAGCTTTCTTT. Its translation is CASSQEQGTLNTEAFF.

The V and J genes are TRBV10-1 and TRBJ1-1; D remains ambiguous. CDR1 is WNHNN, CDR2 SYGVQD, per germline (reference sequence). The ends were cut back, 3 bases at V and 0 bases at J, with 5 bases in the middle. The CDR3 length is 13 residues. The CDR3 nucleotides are TGCGCCAGCAGTGACCAGATGAACACTGAAGCTTTCTTT. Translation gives CASSDQMNTEAFF.

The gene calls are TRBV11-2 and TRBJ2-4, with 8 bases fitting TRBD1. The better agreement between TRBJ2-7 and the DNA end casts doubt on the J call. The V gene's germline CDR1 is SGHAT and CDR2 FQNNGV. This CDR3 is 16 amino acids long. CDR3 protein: CASSLVAGGTSYEQYF. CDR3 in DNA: TGTGCCAGCAGCTTAGTGGCAGGGGGCACTTCCTACGAGCAGTACTTC.

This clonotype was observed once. This CDR3 reads CASSLGTGAGGANVLTF. As DNA, the CDR3 is TGTGCCAGCAGCCTGGGGACAGGGGCCGGTGGGGCCAACGTCCTGACTTTC. The rearrangement joins TRBV12-3 or TRBV12-4 to TRBJ2-6; 10 bases match TRBD1. The V and J ends lost 6 bases and 3 bases, in that order; junction bases with no gene match: 8. This CDR3 contains 17 residues.

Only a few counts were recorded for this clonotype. This CDR3 is CASSLTPDSNQPQHF. DNA of the CDR3: TGTGCCAGCAGCTTAACCCCGGATAGCAATCAGCCCCAGCATTTT. The chain is built from TRBV7-2 and TRBJ1-5; D unclear. Between the trimmed V and J ends, which lost 2 bases and 0 bases, there was a span of 8 bases. CDR3 length equals 15 residues. CDR1 is SGHTA and CDR2 is FQGNSA in the germline V gene. Complete variable domain (other parts from reference TRBV7-2 and TRBJ1-5): GAGVSQSPSNKVTEKGKDVELRCDPISGHTALYWYRQSLGQGLEFLIYFQGNSAPDKSGLPSDRFSAERTGGSVSTLTIQRTQQEDSAVYLCASSLTPDSNQPQHFGDGTRLSIL.

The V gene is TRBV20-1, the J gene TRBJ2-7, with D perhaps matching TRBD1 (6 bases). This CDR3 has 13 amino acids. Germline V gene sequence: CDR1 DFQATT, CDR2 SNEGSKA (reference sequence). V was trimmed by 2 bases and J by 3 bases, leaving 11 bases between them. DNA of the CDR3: TGCAGTGCTAGAACGGGCAGGGGCTACGAGCAGTACTTC. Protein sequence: CSARTGRGYEQYF.